This T cell receptor beta chain was profiled in a study of fetal regulatory T cell absence and autoimmunity. Study results and caveats: Oligoclonal TCR enrichment in pancreas over cord blood reached over 80-fold for some clones.

Libraries were prepared by immunoSEQ multiplex PCR; TCRdb keeps only in-frame clonotypes and omits some of them. The data show about 46,000 clones, approximately 80% seen once. There are 14 residues in the CDR3. The germline V gene encodes CDR1 LGHNT and CDR2 FRNRAP. The trim removed 1 base at V and 7 bases at J, leaving 1 base unmatched. In the case of this clone: Its antigen is not known.

The TCR comes from a newborn boy with IPEX syndrome. Sequencing input: cord blood. V usage is TRBV12-5 and J usage is TRBJ1-4, with 9 bases identical to TRBD1. The CDR3 DNA reads as TGTGCTAGTGGTTTGGCGGGACAGGGTGAAAAACTGTTTTTT. It is translated as CASGLAGQGEKLFF.